Below, one T cell receptor (beta chain) is given with its context. Trimming took 8 bases from V and 0 from J; bases not matched to a gene: 11. The CDR3 loop spans 15 amino acids. CDR1 and CDR2 from the germline V gene are SQVTM and ANQGSEA. The data were produced by immunoSEQ multiplex PCR, yet TCRdb's version contains in-frame clones alone and is incomplete. In the table there are 220,000 or so clones, around 82% of which are singletons. These data are taken from a study of blood T cell repertoires in COVID-19. The wider study: The analysed material was cDNA or gDNA that came from T cells, B-cell-depleted T cells, or PBMCs.

The sample comprised peripheral blood. The TCR sequence derives from a woman in her seventies with acute or convalescent COVID-19. The V gene is TRBV29-1, the J gene TRBJ2-5; 8 nucleotides agree with TRBD1. The DNA of the CDR3 is TGCAGCATGAAGAAGACAGGGGCGAACCAAGAGACCCAGTACTTC. Its protein is CSMKKTGANQETQYF.